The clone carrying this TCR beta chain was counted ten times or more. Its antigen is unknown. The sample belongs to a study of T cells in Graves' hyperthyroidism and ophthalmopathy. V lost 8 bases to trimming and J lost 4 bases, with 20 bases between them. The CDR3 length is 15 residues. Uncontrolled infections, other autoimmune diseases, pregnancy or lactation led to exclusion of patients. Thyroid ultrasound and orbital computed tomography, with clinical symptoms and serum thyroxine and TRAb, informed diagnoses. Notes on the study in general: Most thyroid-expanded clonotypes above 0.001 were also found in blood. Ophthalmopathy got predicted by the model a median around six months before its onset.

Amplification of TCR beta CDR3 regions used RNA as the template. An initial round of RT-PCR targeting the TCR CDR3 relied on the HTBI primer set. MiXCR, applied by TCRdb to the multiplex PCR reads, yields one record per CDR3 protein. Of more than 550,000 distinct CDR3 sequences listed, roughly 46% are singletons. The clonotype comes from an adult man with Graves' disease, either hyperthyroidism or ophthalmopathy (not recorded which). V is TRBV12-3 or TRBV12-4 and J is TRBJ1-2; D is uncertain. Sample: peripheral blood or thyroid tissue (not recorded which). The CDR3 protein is CASRPTSTRAYGYTF. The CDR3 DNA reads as TGTGCCAGCCGACCCACCTCAACGAGGGCCTATGGCTACACCTTC.